The entry below describes one T cell receptor beta chain. The data were taken from a study of blood T cell repertoires in COVID-19. The wider study: Sources were T cells, B-cell-depleted T cells, or PBMCs; the material itself was cDNA or gDNA.

This table comes from immunoSEQ multiplex PCR, and its TCRdb copy is limited to in-frame clones, with some not included. The repertoire holds under 200,000 clones, roughly 80% seen once, with about 1.5% in the top ten. Germline-derived CDR1 and CDR2 are SGHRS and YFSETQ. The trim removed 4 bases at V and 3 bases at J, leaving 9 bases unmatched. The CDR3 is 15 residues long. The sample comprised peripheral blood. The V and J genes are TRBV5-1 and TRBJ1-1, with 7 nucleotides matching TRBD1. The TCR was taken from a human donor in a cohort sampled during active COVID-19. CDR3 protein: CASSQTGRGDTEAFF. The CDR3 DNA reads TGCGCCAGCAGCCAGACAGGGAGAGGAGACACTGAAGCTTTCTTT.